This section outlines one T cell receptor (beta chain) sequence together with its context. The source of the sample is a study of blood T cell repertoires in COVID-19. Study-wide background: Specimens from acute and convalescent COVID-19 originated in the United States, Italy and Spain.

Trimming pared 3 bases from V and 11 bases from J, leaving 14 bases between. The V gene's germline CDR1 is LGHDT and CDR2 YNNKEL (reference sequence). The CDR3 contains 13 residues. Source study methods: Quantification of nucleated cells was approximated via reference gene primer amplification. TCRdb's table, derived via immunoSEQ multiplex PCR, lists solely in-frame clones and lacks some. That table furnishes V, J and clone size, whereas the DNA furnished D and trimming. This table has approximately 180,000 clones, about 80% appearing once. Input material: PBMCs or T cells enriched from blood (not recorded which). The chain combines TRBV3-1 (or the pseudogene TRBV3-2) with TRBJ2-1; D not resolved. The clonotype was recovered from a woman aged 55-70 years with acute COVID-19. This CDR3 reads CASSQLEQTKQFF. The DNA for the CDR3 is TGTGCCAGCAGCCAGCTAGAACAAACAAAGCAGTTCTTC.